This TCR beta chain was found in a study of T cell repertoires in cytomegalovirus infection. Germline V gene data show CDR1 as SGHTA and CDR2 as FQGNSA. After removal of 2 bases from V and 7 bases from J, the junction contained 8 bases not matched to a gene. CDR3 size: 15 residues. TCRdb reanalysed the reads using MiXCR and keeps one entry per CDR3 protein. The table includes tens of thousands of distinct CDR3 sequences, about 4% detected once. This clonotype was seen at least ten times. This chain joins TRBV7-2 and TRBJ1-3, with TRBD1 matching over 7 bases. The origin of this receptor is a human donor in good health (CMV status not recorded). Some clones in this sample may be carry-over from other donors' samples. Material for sequencing was PBMCs. CDR3 coding DNA: TGTGCCAGCAGCTTAAGGCGACAGGGAGATAACACCATATATTTT. Protein sequence: CASSLRRQGDNTIYF.